The rows below give T cell receptor beta chains drawn from one sample of a study of regulatory T cells in long-lasting Graves disease. TCRdb passed the multiplex PCR reads through MiXCR, listing each CDR3 protein once. The sample has fewer than 450,000 distinct CDR3 sequences; around 20% are singletons. This specimen was peripheral blood mononuclear cells (PBMCs), taken when the disease was refractory, from a patient treated with antithyroid drugs. These receptors originate from a female donor with Graves disease. The CDR3 runs from the conserved cysteine through the conserved F or W. The order of the fields is J gene, D gene, clone size, V gene, CDR3 protein, CDR3 DNA. A D gene is named only where the DNA matches it firmly. Expanded clones get a size class; other rows say once, few or many, or leave the size out.

TRBJ2-5	NA	NA	TRBV28	CASSPRGILAETQYF	TGTGCCAGCAGTCCTAGGGGGATACTAGCTGAGACCCAGTACTTC
TRBJ2-3	NA	NA	TRBV20-1	CSARDRSTDTQYF	TGCAGTGCTAGAGACCGTAGCACAGATACGCAGTATTTT
TRBJ2-2	NA	NA	TRBV7-9	CASSSLGETGDTGELFF	TGTGCCAGCTCCTCCCTGGGGGAAACCGGGGACACCGGGGAGCTGTTTTTT
TRBJ1-1	TRBD1	few	TRBV7-6	CASSPSVGAGGTEAFF	TGTGCCAGCAGCCCCTCGGTGGGGGCAGGGGGCACTGAAGCTTTCTTT
TRBJ2-6	TRBD1	few	TRBV25-1	CATGQARAGANVLTF	TGTGCAACAGGACAGGCGAGGGCTGGGGCCAACGTCCTGACTTTC
TRBJ1-4	NA	NA	TRBV5-5	CAGGGGTYEKLFF	TGTGCCGGCGGGGGCGGAACGTATGAAAAACTGTTTTTT
TRBJ1-5	TRBD1	few	TRBV10-2	CASSESTGGNQPQHF	TGCGCCAGCAGTGAGTCGACAGGGGGCAATCAGCCCCAGCATTTT
TRBJ1-6	TRBD1	few	TRBV12-3/TRBV12-4	CASTKTGSWNSPLHF	TGTGCCAGCACCAAGACAGGGTCTTGGAATTCACCCCTCCACTTT
TRBJ2-5	NA	many	TRBV7-2	CASSLAMETQYF	TGTGCCAGCAGCTTAGCGATGGAGACCCAGTACTTC
TRBJ2-7	NA	many	TRBV28	CASSIPTSSYEQYF	TGTGCCAGCAGTATCCCGACATCTTCCTACGAGCAGTACTTC
TRBJ2-7	TRBD2	many	TRBV10-1	CASSESGLAVYEQYF	TGCGCCAGCAGTGAGTCGGGACTAGCGGTCTACGAGCAGTACTTC
TRBJ1-1	NA	many	TRBV28	CASSLRLNTEAFF	TGTGCCAGCAGTTTGAGACTGAACACTGAAGCTTTCTTT
TRBJ2-7	NA	few	TRBV29-1	CSVERGYEQYF	TGCAGCGTTGAACGGGGTTACGAGCAGTACTTC
TRBJ2-5	TRBD1	many	TRBV7-2	CASSLGTGWQETQYF	TGTGCCAGCAGCCTCGGGACAGGCTGGCAAGAGACCCAGTACTTC
TRBJ1-5	NA	many	TRBV28	CASSSGDWVENQPQHF	TGTGCCAGCAGTTCGGGGGACTGGGTCGAAAATCAGCCCCAGCATTTT
TRBJ2-1	NA	many	TRBV24-1	CATSDGGGAFEQFF	TGTGCCACCAGTGATGGTGGGGGGGCTTTTGAGCAGTTCTTC
TRBJ1-5	TRBD1	few	TRBV25-1	CASSAGGDNQPQHF	TGTGCCAGCAGTGCAGGGGGGGATAATCAGCCCCAGCATTTT
TRBJ2-7	TRBD1	few	TRBV29-1	CSVEAWDRATYEQYF	TGCAGCGTTGAAGCTTGGGACAGGGCGACCTACGAGCAGTACTTC